This T cell receptor (beta chain) was identified in a study of T cells in Graves' hyperthyroidism and ophthalmopathy. Study-level points and caveats: Peripheral blood also featured most of the thyroid clonotypes expanded above 0.001.

Remarks on this clonotype: Its target is not known.

Using RNA transcripts as the source, TCR beta CDR3 regions were amplified. A first-round RT-PCR of the TCR CDR3 used the HTBI primer set. TCRdb analysed the multiplex PCR reads with MiXCR anew, one entry per CDR3 protein. The top ten hold about an eighth of the sample, which has about 600,000 distinct CDR3 sequences, 13% to 15% seen once. V shed 4 bases and J 4 bases; nucleotides not matched to a gene: 5. The CDR3 has 15 amino acids. CDR1 and CDR2 (germline): SGHDN, FVKESK. Sequenced material: blood. This clonotype originated in a woman in her 50s with Graves' ophthalmopathy. The chain uses TRBV14 and TRBJ2-7; TRBD1 agrees at 12 bases. The CDR3 spells CASSRDRGRGYEQYF. The CDR3 coding sequence is TGTGCCAGCAGCCGGGACAGGGGGCGCGGGTACGAGCAGTACTTC.